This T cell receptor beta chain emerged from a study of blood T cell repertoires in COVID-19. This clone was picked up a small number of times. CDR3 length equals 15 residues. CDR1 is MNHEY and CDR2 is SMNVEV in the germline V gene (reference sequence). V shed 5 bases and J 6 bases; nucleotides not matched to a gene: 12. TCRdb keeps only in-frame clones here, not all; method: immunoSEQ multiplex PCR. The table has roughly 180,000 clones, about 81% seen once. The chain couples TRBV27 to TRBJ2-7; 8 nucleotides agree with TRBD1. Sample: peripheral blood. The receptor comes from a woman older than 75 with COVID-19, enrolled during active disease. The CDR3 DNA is TGTGCCAGCAGTCCCGGACAGGGTTGGATTCCCGAGCAGTACTTC. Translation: CASSPGQGWIPEQYF.